Below, 8 T cell receptor beta chains from the same sample are listed, as sequenced in a study of regulatory T cells in long-lasting Graves disease. Stated time point: newly diagnosed GD, antithyroid drugs for less than 3 months. After RNA was extracted from PBMCs, the TCR library was made from it. Both iRepertoire HTBI primers and Arm-PCR of CDR3 regions were used to build the TCR beta libraries. From the multiplex PCR reads, TCRdb called clonotypes with MiXCR, one entry per CDR3 protein. The data contain around 500,000 distinct CDR3 sequences, around 16% of them seen just once; the ten biggest clones take up around 25%. These data are also associated with another study on T cells in Graves' hyperthyroidism and ophthalmopathy.

The sequencing here drew on peripheral blood mononuclear cells (PBMCs), taken at new diagnosis, from a patient treated with antithyroid drugs. These receptor sequences come from a middle-aged woman with Graves disease.

J is TRBJ2-6 and V is TRBV10-1; a possible D gene is TRBD2 (6 bases). Trimming removed 4 bases at V and 2 bases at J, with 9 bases between. CDR1 is WNHNN, CDR2 SYGVQD, per germline (reference sequence). The CDR3 length is 15 residues. CDR3 in amino acids: CASSATGAGANVLTF. CDR3 sequence (DNA): TGCGCCAGCAGTGCCACGGGGGCTGGGGCCAACGTCCTGACTTTC.

As concerns this clonotype: This could be a read error, since a much larger clone is one nucleotide away. V gene TRBV5-1 combines with J gene TRBJ2-1; 7 nucleotides line up with TRBD1. V gave up 7 bases and J gave up 10 bases; unmatched junction bases: 17. CDR1 SGHRS and CDR2 YFSETQ come from the germline V gene. This CDR3 is built from 15 residues. Written as DNA, the CDR3 is TGCGCCAGCTCACTGACCGGGACAGACCCCATCGAGCAGTTCTTC. It codes for CASSLTGTDPIEQFF.

There are a few counts of this clonotype. The V and J genes are TRBV6-1 and TRBJ2-2, with D unclear. V was cut by 0 bases and J by 5 bases, with 7 bases left in between. The CDR3 is 14 amino acids. Germline V gives CDR1 MNHNS, CDR2 SASEGT. The CDR3 spells CASSEALKTGELFF. CDR3 DNA sequence: TGTGCCAGCAGTGAAGCGTTGAAAACCGGGGAGCTGTTTTTT.

The chain uses TRBV7-9 and TRBJ2-4; a possible D gene is TRBD2 (6 bases). The CDR3 length is 15 residues. Germline loops: CDR1 SEHNR, CDR2 FQNEAQ (reference sequence). V was cut by 3 bases and J by 1 base, with 10 bases left in between. DNA for the CDR3: TGTGCCAGCAGCTTGGGGGGAGATGCCAAAAACATTCAGTACTTC. It encodes CASSLGGDAKNIQYF.

In the case of this clonotype: The missing conserved phenylalanine or tryptophan at the end of this CDR3 makes a read error likely. This chain uses TRBV19 with TRBJ1-2; 8 nucleotides agree with TRBD1. This CDR3 region has 16 residues. The trim removed 5 bases at V and 4 bases at J, leaving 12 bases unmatched. Germline V gene lookup returns CDR1 LNHDA and CDR2 SQIVND (reference sequence). The CDR3 nucleotides read TGTGCCAGTAGTCCAGGCGGGACAGGTCTTTTCTATGGCTACACCCTC. Translating gives CASSPGGTGLFYGYTL.

This clonotype was observed at least ten times. This sequence joins TRBV20-1 and TRBJ2-7; perhaps TRBD1 as D (6 bases). Trimming shortened V by 7 bases and J by 3 bases, and 16 bases separated the two germline ends. The CDR3 has 13 amino acids. CDR1 and CDR2 (germline): DFQATT, SNEGSKA (reference sequence). In DNA, the CDR3 is TGCAGTGGTGGGAACAGGGACAACTACGAGCAGTACTTC. It yields the protein CSGGNRDNYEQYF.

The chain carries TRBV4-1 and TRBJ2-7; 9 bases align to TRBD1. The junction had 3 bases not matched to a gene; V was cut back by 3 bases and J by 3 bases. Germline CDR1 reads MGHRA; CDR2 reads YSYEKL. This CDR3 has 14 residues. CDR3 DNA sequence: TGCGCCAGCAGCCATCCGGGACAGGGCTACGAGCAGTACTTC. Its protein product is CASSHPGQGYEQYF.

This clonotype has at least ten counts. The chain links TRBV27 to TRBJ1-2; D is ambiguous. Per the germline V gene, CDR1 is MNHEY and CDR2 is SMNVEV (reference sequence). V was pared by 6 bases and J by 3 bases, with 17 bases between. The CDR3 has 15 amino acids. CDR3 in DNA: TGTGCCAGCAGCCTCCTCGGACGGAGCTACTATGGCTACACCTTC. Translation gives CASSLLGRSYYGYTF.